This TCR beta chain derives from a study of vaccination effects on CD4 cells after COVID-19. Worth noting for this clone: Its antigen is currently unknown.

Antigen-specific CD4+ T cells were expanded (with viral peptide pools) by the ViraFEST assay ahead of sequencing. With 9 to 11 days of culture completed, CD4+ T cells were isolated. Participants got two doses of BNT162b2 or mRNA-1273 vaccine. The study found no prior SARS-CoV-2 infection in the vaccine recipients, who tested negative for nucleocapsid antibodies. Cells had half their medium changed to IL-2 medium on days 3 and 7. Trimming removed 0 bases from V and 4 bases from J; junction bases left unmatched: 10. Looked up from germline, CDR1 is GTSNPN and CDR2 is SVGIG (reference sequence). The CDR3 length is 17 residues. Measured with immunoSEQ multiplex PCR; TCRdb has only the in-frame clones, and not every one. The sample includes about 38,000 clones, 70% to 85% of them seen just once. The study, taken as a whole, reports: Whether induced by infection or by vaccine, clones showed marked clonal contraction late after vaccination. The study enrolled few convalescent patients and sampled no early post-infection timepoints.

This chain uses TRBV30 with TRBJ2-1; 9 bases agree with TRBD1. Sequencing used CD4+ T cells from PBMCs cultured with HCoV-NL63 spike peptides, obtained after COVID-19 vaccination. This sequence was found in a human donor who received a COVID-19 vaccine. Some clones in this sample may be carry-over from other donors' samples. The CDR3 bases are TGTGCCTGGAGTGTAAGATCCCGGGACAGGGAGTACAATGAGCAGTTCTTC. Encoded protein: CAWSVRSRDREYNEQFF.